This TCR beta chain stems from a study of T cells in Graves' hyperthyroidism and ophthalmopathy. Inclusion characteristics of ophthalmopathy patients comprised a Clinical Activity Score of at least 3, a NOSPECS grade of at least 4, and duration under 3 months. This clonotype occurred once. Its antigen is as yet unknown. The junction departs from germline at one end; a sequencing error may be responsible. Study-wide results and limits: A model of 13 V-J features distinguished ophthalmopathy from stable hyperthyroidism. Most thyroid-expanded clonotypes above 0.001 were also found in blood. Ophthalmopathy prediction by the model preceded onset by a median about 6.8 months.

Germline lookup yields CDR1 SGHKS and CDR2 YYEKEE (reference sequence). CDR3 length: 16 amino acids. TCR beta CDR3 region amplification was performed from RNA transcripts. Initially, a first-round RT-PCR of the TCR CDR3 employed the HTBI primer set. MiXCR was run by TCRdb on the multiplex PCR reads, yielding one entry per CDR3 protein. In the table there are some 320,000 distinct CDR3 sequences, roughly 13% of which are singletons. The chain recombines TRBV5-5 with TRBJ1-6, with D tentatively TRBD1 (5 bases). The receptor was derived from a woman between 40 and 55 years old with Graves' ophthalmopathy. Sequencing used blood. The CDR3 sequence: CASSLAGGDQNSPPHF. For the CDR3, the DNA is TGTGCCAGCAGCTTGGCGGGGGGGGACCAGAATTCACCCCCCCACTTT. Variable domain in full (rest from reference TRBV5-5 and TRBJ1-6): DAGVTQSPTHLIKTRGQQVTLRCSPISGHKSVSWYQQVLGQGPQFIFQYYEKEERGRGNFPDRFSARQFPNYSSELNVNALLLGDSALYLCASSLAGGDQNSPPHFGNGTRLTVT.